A single sample is the source of the 30 T cell receptor beta chains below, sequenced in a study of blood T cell repertoires in COVID-19. Profiling relied on immunoSEQ multiplex PCR, and the TCRdb table lists in-frame clones only, not all of them. The table shows 150,000 to 200,000 clones, with about 85% occurring only once. Material: peripheral blood. The receptors shown here come from a man in his 70s with active or convalescent COVID-19.

This clone showed up just once. This chain connects TRBV6-4 to TRBJ1-2; D perhaps matches TRBD1 (5 bases). V was cut by 6 bases and J by 2 bases, with 19 bases left in between. The CDR3 length is 16 residues. CDR1 MRHNA and CDR2 SNTAGT come from the germline V gene. CDR3 nucleotides: TGTGCCAGCAGCCCAACGAGCGTGGGGGGAAACTATGGCTACACCTTC. This gives the protein CASSPTSVGGNYGYTF.

This sequence joins TRBV28 and TRBJ1-5; a weak D match, TRBD1 (5 bases). The CDR3 loop spans 13 amino acids. The V end was cut by 7 bases, the J end by 6 bases, with 13 bases between. The V gene's germline CDR1 is MDHEN and CDR2 SYDVKM. The CDR3 loop reads CASTFTGGQPQHF. DNA of the CDR3: TGTGCCAGCACCTTCACCGGGGGTCAGCCCCAGCATTTT.

The chain has TRBV5-1 and TRBJ2-3; 11 bases fit TRBD1. This CDR3 is built from 16 residues. CDR1 SGHRS and CDR2 YFSETQ come from the germline V gene. J was trimmed by 3 bases and V by 5 bases; bases with no gene match: 8. CDR3 DNA sequence: TGCGCCAGCAGGATTGGGTGGGACAGGGGGACAGATACGCAGTATTTT. Translation: CASRIGWDRGTDTQYF. Combining the CDR3 with reference TRBV5-1 and TRBJ2-3 gives the whole variable domain KAGVTQTPRYLIKTRGQQVTLSCSPISGHRSVSWYQQTPGQGLQFLFEYFSETQRNKGNFPGRFSGRQFSNSRSEMNVSTLELGDSALYLCASRIGWDRGTDTQYFGPGTRLTVL.

The chain uses TRBV4-3 and TRBJ2-7, with 8 positions matching TRBD2. The CDR3 loop spans 17 amino acids. The V gene's germline CDR1 is LGHNA and CDR2 YSLEER. Unmatched junction bases numbered 12, after V lost 4 bases and J lost 1 base. The DNA for the CDR3 is TGCGCCAGCAGCCTCCATTTGCTAACGGGGGGGTCCTACGAGCAGTACTTC. It yields the protein CASSLHLLTGGSYEQYF.

The CDR3: CASRGASGYGYTF. In nucleotides, the CDR3 is TGTGCCAGCAGAGGGGCCTCGGGCTATGGCTACACCTTC. The J gene is TRBJ1-2, the V gene TRBV27; D may be TRBD1 (5 bases). The V gene lost 6 bases and the J gene lost 4 bases, with 12 bases spanning the gap. The CDR3 is made up of 13 amino acids. Germline CDR1 reads MNHEY; CDR2 reads SMNVEV (reference sequence).

V is TRBV6-6 and J is TRBJ2-1, with a weak D call TRBD1 (6 bases). The germline gives CDR1 MNHNY, CDR2 SVGAGI (reference sequence). Trimming shortened V by 6 bases and J by 7 bases, and 10 bases separated the two germline ends. CDR3 length: 12 amino acids. The CDR3 sequence: CASSEQGNEQFF. The CDR3 DNA is TGTGCCAGCAGCGAACAGGGAAATGAGCAGTTCTTC.

The chain joins TRBV5-4 to TRBJ1-6, with a weak D call TRBD1 (6 bases). CDR1 SGHNT and CDR2 YYREEE come from the germline V gene (reference sequence). Between the trimmed V and J ends, which lost 4 bases and 6 bases, there was a span of 20 bases. The CDR3 sequence is 17 residues long. The CDR3 sequence is CASSRGNRALSNSPLHF. In DNA form, the CDR3 reads TGTGCCAGCAGCCGTGGAAACAGGGCTCTTAGTAATTCACCCCTCCACTTT.

This chain links TRBV28 with TRBJ1-4; TRBD1 matches 8 bases. V was pared by 1 base and J by 8 bases, with 9 bases of the junction left unmatched. Looked up from germline, CDR1 is MDHEN and CDR2 is SYDVKM. The length of the CDR3 is 16 residues. The CDR3 DNA follows: TGTGCCAGCAGTTTATTAGTGACAGGGGTACGGGAAAAACTGTTTTTT. As protein: CASSLLVTGVREKLFF. Full variable domain (remainder filled in from reference TRBV28 and TRBJ1-4): DVKVTQSSRYLVKRTGEKVFLECVQDMDHENMFWYRQDPGLGLRLIYFSYDVKMKEKGDIPEGYSVSREKKERFSLILESASTNQTSMYLCASSLLVTGVREKLFFGSGTQLSVL.

CDR3 in amino acids: CASSLRREFTHDTQYF. DNA for the CDR3: TGTGCCAGCAGCTTGCGCCGGGAGTTCACCCACGATACGCAGTATTTT. The chain employs TRBV7-9 and TRBJ2-3, with TRBD2 as a possible D gene (6 bases). The CDR3 covers 16 residues. The V end lost 3 bases, the J end lost 6 bases, and 19 bases lay between the germline ends. CDR1 SEHNR and CDR2 FQNEAQ come from the germline V gene (reference sequence).

The chain recombines TRBV6-1 with TRBJ1-4; 8 positions agree with TRBD1. V shed 3 bases and J 8 bases; nucleotides not matched to a gene: 8. The CDR3 extends over 15 amino acids. In germline, CDR1 is MNHNS, CDR2 SASEGT. In DNA, the CDR3 is TGTGCCAGCAGTGACATCGGGACAGGTTCAGAAAAACTGTTTTTT. This translates into CASSDIGTGSEKLFF.

The genes are TRBV27 and TRBJ1-1; a possible D gene is TRBD1 (5 bases). This CDR3 contains 15 residues. The ends were cut back, 1 base at V and 0 bases at J, with 9 bases in the middle. Germline lookup yields CDR1 MNHEY and CDR2 SMNVEV (reference sequence). The CDR3 DNA follows: TGTGCCAGCAGTTTATATCAGGGCGTGAACACTGAAGCTTTCTTT. This codes for CASSLYQGVNTEAFF.

This chain joins TRBV5-6 and TRBJ2-2; possible D gene TRBD1, 6 bases. Between the trimmed V and J ends, which lost 4 bases and 7 bases, there was a span of 14 bases. This CDR3 spans 14 amino acids. In germline, CDR1 is SGHDT, CDR2 YYEEEE. As DNA, the CDR3 is TGTGCCAGCAGCGCGGTACAGGGTTTCGGGGAGCTGTTTTTT. Translation gives CASSAVQGFGELFF.

The chain has TRBV4-3 and TRBJ1-4; D unclear. Germline assignment: CDR1 LGHNA and CDR2 YSLEER. The CDR3 runs to 15 residues. V lost 4 bases and J 5 bases, leaving 14 bases between the germline ends. The CDR3 DNA sequence: TGCGCCAGCAGCCGCTCTATTGCGGGCAATGAAAAACTGTTTTTT. The encoded protein is CASSRSIAGNEKLFF.

The chain recombines TRBV10-3 with TRBJ2-1; TRBD2 aligns across 14 bases. The germline V gene encodes CDR1 ENHRY and CDR2 SYGVKD. The CDR3 length is 19 residues. Unmatched junction bases numbered 11, after V lost 0 bases and J lost 7 bases. For the CDR3, the DNA is TGTGCCATCAGTGAGTCCGGGACTAGCGGGAGTTTTCCGGGGAATGAGCAGTTCTTC. As protein: CAISESGTSGSFPGNEQFF.

CDR3 nucleotide sequence: TGTGCCAGCAGCCTTAGCGGGAGGACCGAGCAGTACTTC. Protein sequence: CASSLSGRTEQYF. The chain combines TRBV7-9 with TRBJ2-7; 10 nucleotides align to TRBD2. The CDR3 length is 13 residues. The J segment lost 6 bases and the V segment lost 5 bases, leaving 4 bases of the junction unmatched. CDR1 is SEHNR and CDR2 is FQNEAQ in the germline V gene (reference sequence).

This clone has just one count. The rearrangement joins TRBV6-6 to TRBJ1-1; D might be TRBD1 (5 bases). V was clipped by 1 base and J by 0 bases, with 12 bases between them. The V gene's germline CDR1 is MNHNY and CDR2 SVGAGI (reference sequence). There are 16 residues in the CDR3. For the CDR3, the DNA is TGTGCCAGCAGTTACTTTTCAGGGAATGTGAACACTGAAGCTTTCTTT. Protein product: CASSYFSGNVNTEAFF.

The chain joins TRBV19 to TRBJ1-5, with no clear D. V shed 4 bases and J shed 7 bases, with 11 bases lying between them. CDR1 and CDR2 (germline): LNHDA, SQIVND (reference sequence). The CDR3 contains 13 residues. CDR3 in DNA: TGTGCCAGTAGTAGGTTAACAGTCCAGCCCCAGCATTTT. It translates to CASSRLTVQPQHF.

This sequence joins TRBV29-1 and TRBJ2-2; 7 bases agree with TRBD1. The CDR3 contains 13 residues. V was clipped by 7 bases and J by 5 bases; unmatched bases: 7. The V gene's germline CDR1 is SQVTM and CDR2 ANQGSEA. The CDR3 DNA sequence: TGCAGCGGAAGCGACAGGGCTACCGGGGAGCTGTTTTTT. Translated: CSGSDRATGELFF.

This chain connects TRBV30 to TRBJ2-5; D may be TRBD2 (5 bases). This CDR3 comprises 14 residues. Trimming cost V 4 bases and J 5 bases, with 17 bases left between them. Looked up from germline, CDR1 is GTSNPN and CDR2 is SVGIG (reference sequence). This CDR3 is CAWTPKEGLETQYF. Written as DNA, the CDR3 is TGTGCCTGGACCCCTAAAGAGGGATTGGAGACCCAGTACTTC.

This clone was recorded only once. The chain's CDR3 is CASSCGGYTF. The CDR3 coding sequence is TGTGCCAGCAGCTGCGGTGGCTACACCTTC. The chain uses TRBV21-1 and TRBJ1-2. TRBV21-1 represents a pseudogene. This CDR3 spans 10 amino acids.

The chain's CDR3 is CASSGTSGEAYEQYF. The DNA for the CDR3 is TGTGCCAGCAGTGGGACTAGCGGGGAGGCCTACGAGCAGTACTTC. The J gene is TRBJ2-7, the V gene TRBV28; TRBD2 agrees at 13 bases. The CDR3 sequence is 15 residues long. Trimming cost V 5 bases and J 2 bases; bases outside gene matches: 3. CDR1 is MDHEN and CDR2 is SYDVKM in the germline V gene.

This clone was recorded only once. The genes are TRBV27 and TRBJ1-5; no reliable D call. V was shortened by 3 bases and J by 0 bases, with 9 bases between the two germline ends. Germline V lookup: CDR1 MNHEY, CDR2 SMNVEV (reference sequence). This CDR3 is 15 amino acids long. The CDR3 is CASSFDGDSNQPQHF. The DNA of the CDR3 is TGTGCCAGCAGTTTCGACGGGGATAGCAATCAGCCCCAGCATTTT.

The V gene is TRBV3-1 (or the pseudogene TRBV3-2), the J gene TRBJ2-2, with 9 positions matching TRBD1. This CDR3 is built from 16 residues. The J segment lost 4 bases and the V segment lost 6 bases, leaving 9 bases of the junction unmatched. CDR1 LGHDT and CDR2 YNNKEL come from the germline V gene (reference sequence). The CDR3 reads CASRPWDREITGELFF. Written as DNA, the CDR3 is TGTGCCAGCAGACCTTGGGACAGGGAGATCACCGGGGAGCTGTTTTTT.

V is TRBV10-2 and J is TRBJ1-1, with 7 bases matching TRBD1. J lost 4 bases, V lost 3 bases, and 8 bases had no gene match. CDR1 is WSHSY and CDR2 is SAAADI in the germline V gene. CDR3 length: 15 residues. The CDR3 is CASSERGRLGTEAFF. The CDR3 DNA is TGCGCCAGCAGTGAAAGGGGGCGCTTGGGCACTGAAGCTTTCTTT.

The CDR3 spells CARGGGTTGSPLHF. DNA of the CDR3: TGTGCCAGAGGGGGGGGGACTACGGGATCACCCCTCCACTTT. This chain uses TRBV2 with TRBJ1-6; possible D gene TRBD1, 6 bases. Per the germline V gene, CDR1 is SNHLY and CDR2 is FYNNEI. Deletions cut 9 bases from V and 10 bases from J, with 19 bases between. CDR3 length: 14 amino acids.

The chain has TRBV11-2 and TRBJ1-5, with a weak D call TRBD1 (5 bases). Trimming cost V 4 bases and J 7 bases, with 11 bases left between them. The CDR3 sequence is 13 residues long. In germline, CDR1 is SGHAT, CDR2 FQNNGV. CDR3 nucleotides: TGTGCCAGCAGCTCCCAGGGAGGACAGCCCCAGCATTTT. Protein: CASSSQGGQPQHF.

J is TRBJ1-2 and V is TRBV12-3 or TRBV12-4; D perhaps matches TRBD1 (6 bases). V was cut by 3 bases and J by 8 bases, with 13 bases left in between. CDR3 length: 13 amino acids. The CDR3 DNA follows: TGTGCCAGCAGTTTCGGGGGGCAGAGGGGCTACACCTTC. Its translation is CASSFGGQRGYTF.

This chain connects TRBV10-2 to TRBJ1-5, with D possibly TRBD1 on 6 matching bases. The CDR3 extends over 12 amino acids. The V end lost 6 bases, the J end lost 5 bases, and 8 bases lay between the germline ends. Germline CDR1 reads WSHSY; CDR2 reads SAAADI. CDR3 nucleotide sequence: TGCGCCAGCAGAAAGGGGGATCAGCCCCAGCATTTT. Amino acid sequence: CASRKGDQPQHF.

The chain recombines TRBV5-6 with TRBJ2-6; 8 nucleotides align to TRBD1. The germline V gene has CDR1 SGHDT and CDR2 YYEEEE. V gave up 4 bases and J gave up 4 bases; unmatched junction bases: 7. The CDR3 covers 16 residues. The CDR3 region is CASSQRTGRGANVLTF. CDR3 nucleotides: TGTGCCAGCAGCCAAAGGACAGGGCGGGGGGCCAACGTCCTGACTTTC.

V and J are TRBV27 and TRBJ2-1, with D maybe TRBD1 (5 bases). This CDR3 contains 17 residues. Per the germline V gene, CDR1 is MNHEY and CDR2 is SMNVEV (reference sequence). V was clipped by 5 bases and J by 2 bases, with 19 bases between them. CDR3 DNA sequence: TGTGCCAGCAGTCCCCGCCTTGGGGCCGCTGCCTACAATGAGCAGTTCTTC. It translates to CASSPRLGAAAYNEQFF.